This T cell receptor beta chain is from a study of T-cell reconstitution after alpha-beta-depleted transplantation in children. Study observations and caveats: Expanded graft clones, several hundred of them, were reportedly the source of alpha-beta T cells about two months after transplant. T-cell numbers and diversity, one year after transplant, stemmed largely from T cells that were newly produced.

This clonotype was seen repeatedly, ten times or more. As yet, its antigen is unknown. It was with unique molecular identifiers that the TCRbeta library was prepared. Using its own MiXCR run on the PCR reads, TCRdb lists one record per CDR3 protein. The repertoire holds 220,000 or so distinct CDR3 sequences, with around 8% as singletons. J gave up 5 bases and V 0 bases, and 7 bases lay outside the gene matches. Germline CDR1 reads LGHNA; CDR2 reads YNFKEQ. The CDR3 contains 15 residues. This clonotype was sampled from a male patient between 10 and 17 years old who had a stem cell transplant for acute lymphoblastic leukemia, so the T cells may come from the graft donor. Sequencing used PBMCs, mostly from graft donor cells, obtained 180 days after TCRalphabeta/CD19-depleted stem cell transplant. The chain recombines TRBV4-2 with TRBJ2-7, with 7 bases matching TRBD1. Written as DNA, the CDR3 is TGTGCCAGCAGCCAAGAGAGGAGTACAGGGGACGAGCAGTACTTC. Its translation: CASSQERSTGDEQYF.